The 9 T cell receptor beta chains reported below all come from one sample, sequenced in a study of PD-L1 blockade in urothelial cancer. Some clones are missing from TCRdb's copy, which holds only in-frame ones; the method was immunoSEQ multiplex PCR. This sample has under 40,000 clones; around four fifths occur once, and the top ten carry almost 7%. Described time point: pretreatment peripheral blood. Sequences were derived from PBMCs, sampled around atezolizumab (anti-PD-L1) treatment. The receptors were sampled from a man in his sixties with urothelial cancer.

The J gene is TRBJ2-7, the V gene TRBV10-3, with 7 bases aligning to TRBD2. Trimming took 1 base from V and 3 from J; bases not matched to a gene: 6. The CDR3 loop spans 15 amino acids. The germline gives CDR1 ENHRY, CDR2 SYGVKD. The DNA of the CDR3 is TGTGCCATCAGTGAGTTCCCCACTAGCGACTACGAGCAGTACTTC. Encoded protein: CAISEFPTSDYEQYF.

A few counts support this clone. The CDR3 region has the DNA TGTGCCAGCAGCTTGGGGTCGGGGGGGCCCGTATTTGAGCAGTACTTC. Amino acids: CASSLGSGGPVFEQYF. The J gene is TRBJ2-7, the V gene TRBV5-4; TRBD2 aligns across 8 bases. Unmatched junction bases numbered 12, after V lost 0 bases and J lost 7 bases. Germline CDR1 is SGHNT and CDR2 is YYREEE (reference sequence). The CDR3 consists of 16 residues. Combining the CDR3 with reference TRBV5-4 and TRBJ2-7 gives the whole variable domain ETGVTQSPTHLIKTRGQQVTLRCSSQSGHNTVSWYQQALGQGPQFIFQYYREEENGRGNFPPRFSGLQFPNYSSELNVNALELDDSALYLCASSLGSGGPVFEQYFGPGTRLTVT.

This chain links TRBV19 with TRBJ1-2, with a possible D match to TRBD1 (5 bases). Germline V CDR1 and CDR2: LNHDA, SQIVND (reference sequence). This CDR3 has 17 amino acids. V lost 5 bases, J lost 5 bases, and 24 bases lay in between. CDR3 in amino acids: CASSGKSDSFSLYGYTF. Written as DNA, the CDR3 is TGTGCCAGTAGTGGAAAATCTGACAGTTTCTCACTGTATGGCTACACCTTC.

This clone has only a few counts. The chain couples TRBV7-3 to TRBJ2-2, with 12 bases lining up with TRBD1. V shed 4 bases and J 6 bases; nucleotides not matched to a gene: 6. The CDR3 is 16 amino acids. Looked up from germline, CDR1 is SGHTA and CDR2 is FQGTGA. The CDR3 loop is CASSSPGQGAAGELFF. The CDR3 DNA reads TGTGCCAGCAGCTCTCCGGGACAGGGGGCCGCCGGGGAGCTGTTTTTT.

The gene calls are TRBV28 and TRBJ1-2; D remains ambiguous. The CDR3 covers 15 residues. Trimming left V 3 bases short and J 8 bases short, with 19 bases between. Germline V lookup: CDR1 MDHEN, CDR2 SYDVKM. CDR3 bases: TGTGCCAGCAGTTTGAAAGCCAGGTTCGCTCCCGGCTACACCTTC. Translated: CASSLKARFAPGYTF.

In its sample, this clone is medium-sized (0.01 to 0.1%). V and J are TRBV2 and TRBJ2-5; 13 bases align to TRBD2. The V gene's germline CDR1 is SNHLY and CDR2 FYNNEI. The trim removed 7 bases at V and 5 bases at J, leaving 7 bases unmatched. CDR3 length equals 15 residues. The CDR3 DNA reads as TGTGCCAGCATTTTACTAGCGGGGGGGCCGGAGACCCAGTACTTC. The encoded protein is CASILLAGGPETQYF.

The J gene is TRBJ2-7, the V gene TRBV5-1; 8 positions agree with TRBD2. The CDR3 spans 16 residues. V shed 0 bases, J shed 0 bases, and the junction held 5 bases outside the gene matches. Germline V gene lookup returns CDR1 SGHRS and CDR2 YFSETQ. For the CDR3, the DNA is TGCGCCAGCAGCTTGGGAGCGGGGGAGCCCTCCTACGAGCAGTACTTC. Amino acids: CASSLGAGEPSYEQYF.

The J gene is TRBJ1-2, the V gene TRBV30; TRBD1 matches 11 bases. Germline CDR1 and CDR2: GTSNPN and SVGIG (reference sequence). This CDR3 is 15 amino acids long. V gave up 2 bases and J gave up 6 bases; unmatched junction bases: 8. CDR3 protein: CAWSLSRTGGDGYTF. For the CDR3, the DNA is TGTGCCTGGAGTCTATCACGGACAGGGGGCGATGGCTACACCTTC. Complete variable domain (other parts from reference TRBV30 and TRBJ1-2): SQTIHQWPATLVQPVGSPLSLECTVEGTSNPNLYWYRQAAGRGLQLLFYSVGIGQISSEVPQNLSASRPQDRQFILSSKKLLLSDSGFYLCAWSLSRTGGDGYTFGSGTRLTVV.

J is TRBJ2-7 and V is TRBV6-1; a weak D match, TRBD1 (5 bases). The germline V gene has CDR1 MNHNS and CDR2 SASEGT. CDR3 length equals 14 residues. V was trimmed by 0 bases and J by 2 bases, leaving 8 bases between them. CDR3 nucleotides: TGTGCCAGCAGTGAAGCGGGCAGGGCCTACGAGCAGTACTTC. As protein: CASSEAGRAYEQYF.